This T cell receptor (beta chain) was retrieved from a study of shared clonotypes between healthy human individuals. Background on the study: Donors had three CD4 naive, three CD4 memory, two CD8 naive and one CD8 memory plate apiece. Overall study results and limits: Compared with memory subsets, naive subsets generally had larger estimated richness.

Remarks on this clone: The target antigen is unknown.

It was about 190 ng DNA, approximately 28,000 T cell genomes, that sorted-subset replicate PCRs used. Produced via immunoSEQ multiplex PCR; TCRdb's table is partial and in-frame only. Of some 320,000 clones listed, roughly 91% are singletons. CD45RO+ cells went into CD8 memory alongside CCR7-negative CD45RA+ TemRA cells. With 5 bases clipped from V and 5 bases from J, the junction kept 14 bases outside the gene matches. This CDR3 spans 17 amino acids. Germline assignment: CDR1 SGHVS and CDR2 FQNEAQ. The J gene is TRBJ2-1, the V gene TRBV7-8; TRBD2 aligns across 8 bases. The sample consisted of memory CD8+ T cells sorted from blood. Specified subset: CD45RO+ cells pooled with CCR7-negative TemRA cells. The origin of this receptor is a man between 18 and 35 years old in good health. CDR3 DNA sequence: TGTGCCAGCAGCCAACCGAACCAGCGGGAGCTAGACAATGAGCAGTTCTTC. It codes for CASSQPNQRELDNEQFF.